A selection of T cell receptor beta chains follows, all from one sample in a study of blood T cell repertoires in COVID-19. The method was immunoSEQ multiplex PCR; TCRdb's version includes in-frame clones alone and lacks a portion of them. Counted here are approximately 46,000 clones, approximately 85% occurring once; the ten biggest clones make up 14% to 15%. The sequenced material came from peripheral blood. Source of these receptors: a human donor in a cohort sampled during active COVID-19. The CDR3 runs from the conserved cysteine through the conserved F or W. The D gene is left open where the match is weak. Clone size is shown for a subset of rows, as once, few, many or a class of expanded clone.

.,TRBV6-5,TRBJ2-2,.,CASSRISGTGELFF,TGTGCCAGCAGCAGAATCTCAGGAACCGGGGAGCTGTTTTTT
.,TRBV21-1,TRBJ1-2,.,CASSTDGTGASRGYTF,TGTGCCAGCAGCACTGACGGGACAGGGGCTTCGCGTGGCTACACCTTC
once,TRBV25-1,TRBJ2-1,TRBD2,CASRERTSGYNEQFF,TGTGCCAGCAGAGAAAGGACTAGCGGATACAATGAGCAGTTCTTC
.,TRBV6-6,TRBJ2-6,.,CASSYSGVGANVLTF,TGTGCCAGCAGTTACTCAGGGGTGGGGGCCAACGTCCTGACTTTC
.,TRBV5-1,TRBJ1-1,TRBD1,CASSNGQGGTEAFF,TGCGCCAGCAGCAATGGACAGGGAGGCACTGAAGCTTTCTTT
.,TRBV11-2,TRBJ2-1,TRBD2,CASSPLSGALYNEQFF,TGTGCCAGCAGCCCCCTTAGCGGGGCTCTTTACAATGAGCAGTTCTTC
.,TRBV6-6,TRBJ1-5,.,CASSTRDNQPQHF,TGTGCCAGCAGTACCAGGGACAATCAGCCCCAGCATTTT
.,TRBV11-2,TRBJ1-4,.,CASSLPVAGAPLGSEKLFF,TGTGCCAGCAGCTTACCCGTCGCGGGGGCCCCTCTGGGGTCGGAAAAACTGTTTTTT
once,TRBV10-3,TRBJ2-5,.,CAINQGGETQYF,TGTGCCATCAACCAGGGAGGAGAGACCCAGTACTTC
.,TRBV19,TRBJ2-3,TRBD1,CASSRQGTGGADTQYF,TGTGCCAGTAGCCGCCAAGGGACAGGGGGCGCAGATACGCAGTATTTT
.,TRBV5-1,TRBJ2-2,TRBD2,CASRLGLATNTGELFF,TGCGCCAGCAGATTGGGACTAGCGACGAACACCGGGGAGCTGTTTTTT
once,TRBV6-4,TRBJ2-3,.,CASSDSAGSDTQYF,TGTGCCAGCAGTGACTCGGCAGGGTCAGATACGCAGTATTTT
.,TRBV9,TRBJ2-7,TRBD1,CASSSRRDSSYEQYF,TGTGCCAGCAGCTCCCGCCGGGACAGCTCCTACGAGCAGTACTTC
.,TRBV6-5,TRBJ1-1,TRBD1,CASIPQGASTEAFF,TGTGCCAGCATTCCACAGGGGGCTAGCACTGAAGCTTTCTTT
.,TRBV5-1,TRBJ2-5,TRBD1,CASSPTGQGARETQYF,TGCGCCAGCAGCCCTACTGGACAGGGGGCGAGGGAGACCCAGTACTTC
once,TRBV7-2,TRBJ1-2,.,CASSWREGGYTF,TGTGCCAGCAGCTGGAGGGAGGGTGGCTACACCTTC
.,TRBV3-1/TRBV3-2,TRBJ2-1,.,CASSPGRSRGSYNEQFF,TGTGCCAGCAGCCCCGGACGGTCGCGGGGCTCCTACAATGAGCAGTTCTTC
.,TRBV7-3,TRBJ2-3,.,CASNENRGDTQYF,TGTGCCAGCAACGAAAACCGGGGGGATACGCAGTATTTT
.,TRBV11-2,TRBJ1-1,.,CASSLPDINTEAFF,TGTGCCAGCAGCTTACCCGACATTAACACTGAAGCTTTCTTT
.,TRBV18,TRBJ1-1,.,CASSPAAGGNTEAFF,TGTGCCAGCTCACCCGCTGCGGGGGGGAACACTGAAGCTTTCTTT
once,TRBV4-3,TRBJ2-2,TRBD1,CASSQDHRTGESETGELFF,TGCGCCAGCAGCCAAGATCATAGGACAGGGGAATCGGAGACCGGGGAGCTGTTTTTT
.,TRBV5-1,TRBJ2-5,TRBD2,CASSFVSGKETQYF,TGCGCCAGCAGCTTTGTTAGCGGGAAAGAGACCCAGTACTTC
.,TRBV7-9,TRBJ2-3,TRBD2,CASSPDSGRSDTQYF,TGTGCCAGCAGCCCCGATAGCGGGAGGTCTGATACGCAGTATTTT
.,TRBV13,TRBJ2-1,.,CASSRRRGNEQFF,TGTGCCAGCAGCCGACGGCGGGGCAATGAGCAGTTCTTC
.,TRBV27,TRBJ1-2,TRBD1,CASSLDWPPRQGSPGYTF,TGTGCCAGCAGTTTAGATTGGCCCCCGAGACAGGGTTCCCCTGGCTACACCTTC
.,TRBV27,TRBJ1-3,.,CASSLRQSGNTIYF,TGTGCCAGCAGCCTACGACAGTCTGGAAACACCATATATTTT
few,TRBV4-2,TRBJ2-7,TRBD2,CASSQGLAGSSYEQYF,TGTGCCAGCAGCCAAGGACTAGCGGGGAGCTCCTACGAGCAGTACTTC
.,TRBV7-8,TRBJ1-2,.,CASGAGQAGCTF,TGTGCCAGCGGGGCAGGGCAGGCCGGGTGCACCTTC
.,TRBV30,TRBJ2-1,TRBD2,CAWSGLATHNEQFF,TGTGCCTGGAGTGGACTAGCCACTCACAATGAGCAGTTCTTC
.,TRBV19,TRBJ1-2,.,CASSIAGGSYGYTF,TGTGCCAGTAGTATAGCGGGGGGTTCCTATGGCTACACCTTC
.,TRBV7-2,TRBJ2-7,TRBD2,CASSLEGGYEQYF,TGTGCCAGCAGCTTAGAGGGAGGGTACGAGCAGTACTTC
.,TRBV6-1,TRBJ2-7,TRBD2,CASSVQLAGGPGEQYF,TGTGCCAGCAGTGTTCAACTAGCGGGGGGGCCGGGGGAGCAGTACTTC
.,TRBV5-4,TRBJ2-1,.,CASSLGLFSYNEQFF,TGTGCCAGCAGCCTGGGACTTTTCTCCTACAATGAGCAGTTCTTC
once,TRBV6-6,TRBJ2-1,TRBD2,CASLAGGPYNEQFF,TGTGCCAGCCTTGCGGGAGGGCCCTACAATGAGCAGTTCTTC
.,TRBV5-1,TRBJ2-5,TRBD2,CASLGGAGETQYF,TGCGCCAGCCTCGGGGGGGCCGGAGAGACCCAGTACTTC
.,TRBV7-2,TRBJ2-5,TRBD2,CASSLGGRGGLYF,TGTGCCAGCAGCTTAGGGGGTCGCGGGGGGCTTTACTTC